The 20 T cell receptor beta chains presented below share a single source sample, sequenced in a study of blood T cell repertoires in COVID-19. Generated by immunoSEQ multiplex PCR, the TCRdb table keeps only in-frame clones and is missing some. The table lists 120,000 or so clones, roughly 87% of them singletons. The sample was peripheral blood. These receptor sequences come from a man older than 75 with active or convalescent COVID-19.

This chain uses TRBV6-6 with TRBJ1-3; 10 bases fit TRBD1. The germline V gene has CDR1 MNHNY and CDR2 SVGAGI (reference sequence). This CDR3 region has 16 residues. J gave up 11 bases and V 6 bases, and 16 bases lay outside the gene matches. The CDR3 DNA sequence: TGTGCCAGCAGCTGGGGACAGGGGAAACCGTACGGCCCCATATATTTT. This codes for CASSWGQGKPYGPIYF.

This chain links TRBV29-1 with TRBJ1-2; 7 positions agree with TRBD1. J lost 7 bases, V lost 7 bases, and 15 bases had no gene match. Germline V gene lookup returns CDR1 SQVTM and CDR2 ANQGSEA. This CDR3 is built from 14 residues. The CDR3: CSGQEGQGGSGYTF. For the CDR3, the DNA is TGCAGCGGCCAAGAGGGTCAGGGGGGATCTGGCTACACCTTC.

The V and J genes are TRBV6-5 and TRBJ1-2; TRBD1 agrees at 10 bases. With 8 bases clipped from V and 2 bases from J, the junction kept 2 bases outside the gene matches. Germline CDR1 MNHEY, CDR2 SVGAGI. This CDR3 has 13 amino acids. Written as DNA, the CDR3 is TGTGCCAGCGGGGGACAGGGGAACTATGGCTACACCTTC. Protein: CASGGQGNYGYTF.

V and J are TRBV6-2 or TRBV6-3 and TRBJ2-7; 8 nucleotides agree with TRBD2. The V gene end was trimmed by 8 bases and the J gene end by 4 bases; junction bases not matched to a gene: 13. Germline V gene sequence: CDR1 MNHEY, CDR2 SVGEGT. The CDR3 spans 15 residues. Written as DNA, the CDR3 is TGTGCCAGCCGCCTGGCCCCCAGCGGGAGATACGAGCAGTACTTC. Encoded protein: CASRLAPSGRYEQYF.

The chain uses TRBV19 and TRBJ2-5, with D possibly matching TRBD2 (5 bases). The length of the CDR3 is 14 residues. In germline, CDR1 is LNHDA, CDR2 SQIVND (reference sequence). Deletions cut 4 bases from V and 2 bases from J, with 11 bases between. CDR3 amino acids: CASSTGLSQETQYF. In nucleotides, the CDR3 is TGTGCCAGTAGTACCGGACTGTCGCAAGAGACCCAGTACTTC.

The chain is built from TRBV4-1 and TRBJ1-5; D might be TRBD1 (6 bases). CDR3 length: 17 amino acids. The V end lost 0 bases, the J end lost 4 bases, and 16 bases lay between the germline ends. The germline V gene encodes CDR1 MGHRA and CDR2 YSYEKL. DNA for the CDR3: TGCGCCAGCAGCCAAGATCCCCGGGCAGGGGCAAATCAGCCCCAGCATTTT. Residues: CASSQDPRAGANQPQHF.

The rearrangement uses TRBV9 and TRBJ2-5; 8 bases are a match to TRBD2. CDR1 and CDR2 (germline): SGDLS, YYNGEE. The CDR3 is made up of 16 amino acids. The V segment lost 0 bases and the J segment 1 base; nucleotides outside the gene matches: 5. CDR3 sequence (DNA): TGTGCCAGCAGCGTAGAGGCGGGGGGCCCCCAAGAGACCCAGTACTTC. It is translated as CASSVEAGGPQETQYF. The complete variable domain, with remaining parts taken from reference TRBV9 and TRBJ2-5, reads DSGVTQTPKHLITATGQRVTLRCSPRSGDLSVYWYQQSLDQGLQFLIQYYNGEERAKGNILERFSAQQFPDLHSELNLSSLELGDSALYFCASSVEAGGPQETQYFGPGTRLLVL.

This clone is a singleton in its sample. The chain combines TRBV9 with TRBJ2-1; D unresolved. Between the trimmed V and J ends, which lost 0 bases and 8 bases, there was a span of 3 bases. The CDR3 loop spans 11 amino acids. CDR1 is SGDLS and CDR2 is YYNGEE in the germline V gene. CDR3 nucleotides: TGTGCCAGCAGCGTAGCTGATGAGCAGTTCTTC. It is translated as CASSVADEQFF.

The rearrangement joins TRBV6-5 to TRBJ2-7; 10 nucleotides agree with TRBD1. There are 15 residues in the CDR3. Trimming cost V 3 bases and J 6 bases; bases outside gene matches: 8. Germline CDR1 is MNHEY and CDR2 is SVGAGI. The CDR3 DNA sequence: TGTGCCAGCAGTTATATGAGACAGGGGGCTTCCGAGCAGTACTTC. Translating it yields CASSYMRQGASEQYF.

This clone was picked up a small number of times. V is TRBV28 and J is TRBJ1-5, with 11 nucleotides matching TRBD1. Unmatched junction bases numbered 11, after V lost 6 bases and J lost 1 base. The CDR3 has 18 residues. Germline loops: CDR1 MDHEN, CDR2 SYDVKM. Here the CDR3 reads CASRSGTGGLWSNQPQHF. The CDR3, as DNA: TGTGCCAGCAGATCCGGGACAGGGGGGCTTTGGAGCAATCAGCCCCAGCATTTT. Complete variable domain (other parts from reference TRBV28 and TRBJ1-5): DVKVTQSSRYLVKRTGEKVFLECVQDMDHENMFWYRQDPGLGLRLIYFSYDVKMKEKGDIPEGYSVSREKKERFSLILESASTNQTSMYLCASRSGTGGLWSNQPQHFGDGTRLSIL.

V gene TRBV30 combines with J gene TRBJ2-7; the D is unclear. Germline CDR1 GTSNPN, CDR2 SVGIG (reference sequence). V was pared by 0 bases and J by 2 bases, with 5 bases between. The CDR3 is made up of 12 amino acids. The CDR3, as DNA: TGTGCCTGGAGTGTTACACCCTACGAGCAGTACTTC. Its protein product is CAWSVTPYEQYF.

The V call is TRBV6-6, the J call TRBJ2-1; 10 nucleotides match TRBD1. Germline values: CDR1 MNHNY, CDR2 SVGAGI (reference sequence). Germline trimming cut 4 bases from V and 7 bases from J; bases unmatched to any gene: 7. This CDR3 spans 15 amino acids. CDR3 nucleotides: TGTGCCAGCAGTTTTCGACAGGGGGCACGGAATGAGCAGTTCTTC. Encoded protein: CASSFRQGARNEQFF.

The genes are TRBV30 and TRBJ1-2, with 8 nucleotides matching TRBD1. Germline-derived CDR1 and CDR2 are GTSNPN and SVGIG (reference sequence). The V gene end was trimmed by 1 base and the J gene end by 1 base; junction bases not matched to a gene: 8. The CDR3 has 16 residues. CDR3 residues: CAWSDPGQVINYGYTF. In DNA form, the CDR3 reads TGTGCCTGGAGTGACCCGGGACAGGTGATTAACTATGGCTACACCTTC.

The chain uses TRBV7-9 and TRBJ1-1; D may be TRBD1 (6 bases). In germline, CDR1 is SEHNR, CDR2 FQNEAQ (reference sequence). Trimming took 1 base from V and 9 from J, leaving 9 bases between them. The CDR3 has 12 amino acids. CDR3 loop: CASSLEDRKAFF. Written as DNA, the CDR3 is TGTGCCAGCAGCTTAGAAGACAGGAAAGCTTTCTTT.

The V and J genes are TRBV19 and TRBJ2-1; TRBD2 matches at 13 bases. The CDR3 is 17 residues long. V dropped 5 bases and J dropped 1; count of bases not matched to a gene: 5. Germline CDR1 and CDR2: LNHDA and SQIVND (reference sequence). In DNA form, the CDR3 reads TGTGCCAGTAGTTCGGGGGGACTAGCGGGATCCTACAATGAGCAGTTCTTC. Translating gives CASSSGGLAGSYNEQFF.

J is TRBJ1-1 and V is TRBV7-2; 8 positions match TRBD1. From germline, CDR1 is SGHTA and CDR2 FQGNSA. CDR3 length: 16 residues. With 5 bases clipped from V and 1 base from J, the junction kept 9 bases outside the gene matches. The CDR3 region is CASSGKTGTGNTEAFF. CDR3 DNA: TGTGCCAGCAGCGGCAAAACCGGGACAGGGAACACTGAAGCTTTCTTT. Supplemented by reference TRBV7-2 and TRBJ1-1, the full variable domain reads GAGVSQSPSNKVTEKGKDVELRCDPISGHTALYWYRQSLGQGLEFLIYFQGNSAPDKSGLPSDRFSAERTGGSVSTLTIQRTQQEDSAVYLCASSGKTGTGNTEAFFGQGTRLTVV.

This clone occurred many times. CDR3 sequence: CASRRRDSYNSPLHF. The CDR3 nucleotides are TGTGCCAGCAGGCGCCGAGACTCCTATAATTCACCCCTCCACTTT. V is TRBV2 and J is TRBJ1-6; D not resolved. The ends were cut back, 6 bases at V and 0 bases at J, with 9 bases in the middle. The CDR3 consists of 15 residues. Per germline, CDR1 SNHLY and CDR2 FYNNEI. The full variable domain, its missing parts supplied by reference TRBV2 and TRBJ1-6, is EPEVTQTPSHQVTQMGQEVILRCVPISNHLYFYWYRQILGQKVEFLVSFYNNEISEKSEIFDDQFSVERPDGSNFTLKIRSTKLEDSAMYFCASRRRDSYNSPLHFGNGTRLTVT.

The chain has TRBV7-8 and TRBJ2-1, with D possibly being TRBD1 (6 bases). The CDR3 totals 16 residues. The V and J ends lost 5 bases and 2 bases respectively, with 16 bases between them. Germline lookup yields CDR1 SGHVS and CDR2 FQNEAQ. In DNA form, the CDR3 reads TGTGCCAGCAGCCCCACGAGGGGGTCGCCCTACAATGAGCAGTTCTTC. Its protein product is CASSPTRGSPYNEQFF.

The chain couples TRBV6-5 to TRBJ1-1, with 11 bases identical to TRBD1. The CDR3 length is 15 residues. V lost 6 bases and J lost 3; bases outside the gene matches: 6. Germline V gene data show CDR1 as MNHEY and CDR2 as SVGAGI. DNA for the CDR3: TGTGCCAGCAGGGGACAGGGGGGAGTTTACACTGAAGCTTTCTTT. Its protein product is CASRGQGGVYTEAFF.

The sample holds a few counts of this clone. The CDR3 is CASSSDRGWDSPLHF. The CDR3 DNA reads TGTGCCAGCAGTTCCGACAGGGGGTGGGATTCACCCCTCCACTTT. The chain is built from TRBV28 and TRBJ1-6; 9 bases match TRBD1. With V trimmed by 4 bases and J by 8 bases, 6 bases remained unmatched. Germline V gene lookup returns CDR1 MDHEN and CDR2 SYDVKM. This CDR3 region has 15 residues.